This T cell receptor beta chain was sequenced for a study of identifying expanded T cells in peripheral blood. The study's findings and limits: Clone count variance between approximately two-week samples rose with total template count.

Method: immunoSEQ multiplex PCR; TCRdb's copy keeps in-frame clones and lacks some. The sample shows tens of thousands of clones, 80% to 90% of them seen only once. About this clone: The antigen is undetermined.

During the collection period, no donor immune events like infections were recorded. The TCR originated in a person aged 18-70 years in good health. The specimen sequenced was blood.

The CDR3, as DNA: TGTGCCAGCCGAAGTTCCCGGGACAGGTACGAGCAGTACTTC. This gives the protein CASRSSRDRYEQYF. The V and J genes are TRBV25-1 and TRBJ2-7; 8 bases line up with TRBD1. Looked up from germline, CDR1 is MGHDK and CDR2 is SYGVNS. The CDR3 consists of 14 residues. The junction had 10 bases not matched to a gene; V was cut back by 8 bases and J by 4 bases.